This T cell receptor beta chain was found in a study of breast tumors, draining lymph nodes, adjacent tissues. General study points: Findings are consistent with lymph node origin and intratumoral expansion of most tumor T cells. Data only fit, rather than demonstrated, lymph node origin of most tumor T cells.

TCRdb re-called the multiplex PCR reads with MiXCR, one entry per CDR3 protein. This repertoire shows roughly 220,000 distinct CDR3 sequences, about 34% found once; its top ten account for approximately 4%. With respect to this clonotype: As yet, its antigen is unknown.

Axillary draining lymph nodes of breast cancer patients supplied the node samples. Germline V gene data show CDR1 as SGHDN and CDR2 as FVKESK. The CDR3 loop spans 13 amino acids. This chain joins TRBV14 and TRBJ1-2; TRBD1 matches 8 bases. This TCR was recovered from a female donor with breast cancer. Some clones in this sample may be carry-over from other donors' samples. The sequencing input was axillary lymph node tissue. The CDR3 region is CARSGTGRYGYTF. CDR3 bases: TGTGCTAGAAGCGGGACAGGCCGCTATGGCTACACCTTC.